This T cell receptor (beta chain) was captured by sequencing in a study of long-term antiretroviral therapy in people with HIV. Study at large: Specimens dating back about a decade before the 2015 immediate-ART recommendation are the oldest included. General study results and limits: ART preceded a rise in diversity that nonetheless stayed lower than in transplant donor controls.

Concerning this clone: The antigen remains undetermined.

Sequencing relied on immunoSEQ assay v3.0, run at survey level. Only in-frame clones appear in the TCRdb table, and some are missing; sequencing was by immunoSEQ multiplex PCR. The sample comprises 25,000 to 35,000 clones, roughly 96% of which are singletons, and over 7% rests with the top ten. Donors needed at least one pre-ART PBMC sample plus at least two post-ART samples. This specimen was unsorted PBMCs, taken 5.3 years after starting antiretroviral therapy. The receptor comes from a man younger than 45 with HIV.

CDR3 DNA: TGTGCCAGCAGCCATCCGAGGGACAGCGGCAAAAACATTCAGTACTTC. Its protein is CASSHPRDSGKNIQYF. This chain joins TRBV16 and TRBJ2-4; 7 bases align to TRBD1. CDR1 and CDR2 (germline): KGHSY, FQNENV. The CDR3 extends over 16 amino acids. V gave up 3 bases and J gave up 3 bases; unmatched junction bases: 8.